One sample yielded the 5 T cell receptor beta chains listed below, sequenced in a study of identical twins. One entry per CDR3 protein, called by TCRdb with MiXCR from the 5' RACE reads. The table lists roughly 700,000 distinct CDR3 sequences, approximately 9% of them singletons. This sample also appeared in a second study, on yellow fever vaccine responses in identical twins.

The material sequenced was PBMCs. The origin of the receptors is a woman aged 18-30 years in good health.

This clonotype was counted a few times. The V gene is TRBV6-5, the J gene TRBJ2-1; TRBD1 or TRBD2 may be the D gene (6 bases each). CDR1 is MNHEY and CDR2 is SVGAGI in the germline V gene. The CDR3 has 16 amino acids. V gave up 0 bases and J gave up 8 bases, with 17 bases separating them. The CDR3 nucleotides read TGTGCCAGCAGTTACTCGATCGGGGGCCTCAGGGATGAGCAGTTCTTC. Encoded protein: CASSYSIGGLRDEQFF.

V and J are TRBV11-2 and TRBJ2-3; 14 bases align to TRBD2. This CDR3 comprises 19 residues. Germline values: CDR1 SGHAT, CDR2 FQNNGV. V shed 5 bases, J shed 1 base, and the junction held 11 bases outside the gene matches. The CDR3 DNA reads as TGTGCCAGCAGCCCTATCTGGACTAGCGGGGGGCCCCGCACAGATACGCAGTATTTT. Protein: CASSPIWTSGGPRTDTQYF.

V and J are TRBV6-5 and TRBJ2-5; a weak D match, TRBD1 (5 bases). CDR1 is MNHEY, CDR2 SVGAGI, per germline. Trimming cost V 0 bases and J 3 bases, with 11 bases left between them. CDR3 length: 15 residues. CDR3 amino acids: CASSYSTAGKETQYF. In DNA, the CDR3 is TGTGCCAGCAGTTACTCGACGGCAGGGAAAGAGACCCAGTACTTC.

This clonotype turned up a few times. The genes are TRBV24-1 and TRBJ2-7, with D unresolved. Germline lookup yields CDR1 KGHDR and CDR2 SFDVKD. Trimming took 3 bases from V and 0 from J, leaving 8 bases between them. The CDR3 loop spans 14 amino acids. Here the CDR3 reads CATSDKGNSYEQYF. The CDR3 nucleotides read TGTGCCACCAGTGATAAAGGAAACTCCTACGAGCAGTACTTC.

This clonotype has only a few counts. The chain has TRBV14 and TRBJ2-5, with TRBD1 matching 8 bases. V lost 8 bases to trimming and J lost 4 bases; unmatched junction nucleotides: 6. The CDR3 covers 13 residues. Germline V lookup: CDR1 SGHDN, CDR2 FVKESK. The CDR3 region has the DNA TGTGCCAGCTGTGTCAGGGGGCTAGAGACCCAGTACTTC. This encodes CASCVRGLETQYF.